The 25 T cell receptor beta chains reported below all come from one sample, sequenced in a study of shared clonotypes between healthy human individuals. The table came from immunoSEQ multiplex PCR; TCRdb's copy has only in-frame clones and leaves some out. In the table there are some 1,400,000 clones, around 95% of which are singletons. Sequencing used naive CD4+ T cells sorted from blood. The subset is: CD45RA+ positively selected. Every receptor here comes from a man aged 25-40 years in good health.

A word on this clone: Other DNA sequences of this sample code for an identical CDR3. The gene calls are TRBV9 and TRBJ2-2; possible D gene TRBD1, 5 bases. Trimming took 2 bases from V and 1 from J, leaving 6 bases between them. The germline V gene has CDR1 SGDLS and CDR2 YYNGEE. The CDR3 has 14 residues. CDR3 in DNA: TGTGCCAGCAGCGTTACAGGGAACACCGGGGAGCTGTTTTTT. Translation: CASSVTGNTGELFF.

This chain connects TRBV5-1 to TRBJ1-1; D ambiguous. With 6 bases removed from V and 3 bases from J, the gap between germline ends came to 21 bases. CDR1 and CDR2 from the germline V gene are SGHRS and YFSETQ. The CDR3 runs 16 residues. The CDR3: CASKRNPGSLDTEAFF. The CDR3 DNA reads as TGCGCCAGCAAAAGGAACCCCGGTAGCCTGGACACTGAAGCTTTCTTT. The whole variable domain, filled in from reference TRBV5-1 and TRBJ1-1, reads KAGVTQTPRYLIKTRGQQVTLSCSPISGHRSVSWYQQTPGQGLQFLFEYFSETQRNKGNFPGRFSGRQFSNSRSEMNVSTLELGDSALYLCASKRNPGSLDTEAFFGQGTRLTVV.

V gene TRBV30 combines with J gene TRBJ2-6; D is undetermined. V was shortened by 4 bases and J by 0 bases, with 4 bases between the two germline ends. The CDR3 loop spans 13 amino acids. Per the germline V gene, CDR1 is GTSNPN and CDR2 is SVGIG (reference sequence). The chain's CDR3 is CAWTLSGANVLTF. The CDR3 DNA reads TGTGCCTGGACGCTCTCTGGGGCCAACGTCCTGACTTTC.

This sequence joins TRBV5-4 and TRBJ2-7, with D hard to call. The CDR3 runs 14 residues. V lost 3 bases and J 5 bases, leaving 15 bases between the germline ends. Germline-derived CDR1 and CDR2 are SGHNT and YYREEE (reference sequence). The CDR3 DNA is TGTGCCAGCAGCTCTCCAAAAGGGTCCGACGAGCAGTACTTC. Its translation is CASSSPKGSDEQYF.

The chain is built from TRBV27 and TRBJ2-6; D might be TRBD1 or TRBD2, each matching 6 bases. This CDR3 is 20 amino acids long. The germline V gene encodes CDR1 MNHEY and CDR2 SMNVEV (reference sequence). Trimming shortened V by 6 bases and J by 1 base, and 25 bases separated the two germline ends. The CDR3 DNA reads as TGTGCCAGCAGCCGATCAGCCGCCCGGGGGCGGACATCTGGGGCCAACGTCCTGACTTTC. Its translation is CASSRSAARGRTSGANVLTF.

The V gene is TRBV18, the J gene TRBJ2-1, with 10 bases that match TRBD1. The length of the CDR3 is 15 residues. Trimming took 2 bases from V and 6 from J; bases not matched to a gene: 4. CDR1 is KGHSH and CDR2 is LQKENI in the germline V gene. CDR3 residues: CASSPGQGGFNEQFF. DNA of the CDR3: TGTGCCAGCTCACCAGGACAGGGGGGGTTCAATGAGCAGTTCTTC.

The rearrangement uses TRBV7-3 and TRBJ2-3; the D is unclear. V lost 4 bases to trimming and J lost 4 bases, with 12 bases between them. Germline lookup yields CDR1 SGHTA and CDR2 FQGTGA. This CDR3 has 14 residues. This CDR3 reads CASSSRPGADTQYF. The DNA of the CDR3 is TGTGCCAGCAGCTCACGCCCCGGCGCAGATACGCAGTATTTT.

The chain is built from TRBV6-4 and TRBJ2-2; D is possibly TRBD1 (6 bases). The germline V gene encodes CDR1 MRHNA and CDR2 SNTAGT. The CDR3 has 15 amino acids. V was clipped by 4 bases and J by 2 bases, with 11 bases between them. CDR3 in amino acids: CASSGGHENTGELFF. The CDR3 region has the DNA TGTGCCAGCAGTGGGGGACACGAAAACACCGGGGAGCTGTTTTTT.

The CDR3 DNA reads as TGTGCCAGCAGTGAACAGGTAGAGACCCAGTACTTC. As protein: CASSEQVETQYF. The chain has TRBV2 and TRBJ2-5; D gene unclear. This CDR3 region has 12 residues. CDR1 and CDR2 from the germline V gene are SNHLY and FYNNEI. V was clipped by 2 bases and J by 4 bases, with 5 bases between them. Looking up the rest from reference TRBV2 and TRBJ2-5 gives the full variable domain: EPEVTQTPSHQVTQMGQEVILRCVPISNHLYFYWYRQILGQKVEFLVSFYNNEISEKSEIFDDQFSVERPDGSNFTLKIRSTKLEDSAMYFCASSEQVETQYFGPGTRLLVL.

J is TRBJ1-2 and V is TRBV6-6; D is perhaps TRBD1 (5 bases). V lost 0 bases and J lost 8, with 10 bases in between. CDR3 size: 13 residues. CDR1 is MNHNY, CDR2 SVGAGI, per germline (reference sequence). CDR3 sequence reads: CASSYSARDGYTF. DNA of the CDR3: TGTGCCAGCAGTTACTCGGCCAGGGACGGCTACACCTTC.

This clone was picked up one time. The rearrangement uses TRBV29-1 and TRBJ1-2, with a tentative D call TRBD1 (5 bases). Germline V gene sequence: CDR1 SQVTM, CDR2 ANQGSEA. The CDR3 consists of 11 residues. The V end lost 8 bases, the J end lost 5 bases, and 12 bases lay between the germline ends. CDR3 loop: CSSDWGYGYTF. The CDR3 DNA reads as TGCAGCTCCGATTGGGGGTATGGCTACACCTTC.

This rearrangement joins TRBV5-4 to TRBJ2-7; D remains unclear. V lost 4 bases and J 0 bases, leaving 11 bases between the germline ends. Germline V CDR1 and CDR2: SGHNT, YYREEE (reference sequence). This CDR3 region has 14 residues. DNA of the CDR3: TGTGCCAGCAGCCCAGGTGGGGTCTCCTACGAGCAGTACTTC. This gives the protein CASSPGGVSYEQYF. Supplemented by reference TRBV5-4 and TRBJ2-7, the full variable domain reads ETGVTQSPTHLIKTRGQQVTLRCSSQSGHNTVSWYQQALGQGPQFIFQYYREEENGRGNFPPRFSGLQFPNYSSELNVNALELDDSALYLCASSPGGVSYEQYFGPGTRLTVT.

The chain has TRBV5-4 and TRBJ2-7, with D tentatively TRBD1 (6 bases). CDR1 and CDR2 (germline): SGHNT, YYREEE (reference sequence). The germline V and J ends were trimmed by 4 bases and 6 bases, with 14 bases remaining between them. This CDR3 has 13 amino acids. The CDR3 here is CASSPATGPEQYF. CDR3 in DNA: TGTGCCAGCAGCCCCGCGACAGGTCCCGAGCAGTACTTC.

The rearrangement uses TRBV5-6 and TRBJ1-1; D is perhaps TRBD1 (5 bases). The length of the CDR3 is 15 residues. Trimming took 4 bases from V and 0 from J, leaving 13 bases between them. CDR1 and CDR2 from the germline V gene are SGHDT and YYEEEE. CDR3 amino acids: CASSGWGRMNTEAFF. CDR3 sequence (DNA): TGTGCCAGCAGCGGTTGGGGACGGATGAACACTGAAGCTTTCTTT. Looking up the rest from reference TRBV5-6 and TRBJ1-1 gives the full variable domain: DAGVTQSPTHLIKTRGQQVTLRCSPKSGHDTVSWYQQALGQGPQFIFQYYEEEERQRGNFPDRFSGHQFPNYSSELNVNALLLGDSALYLCASSGWGRMNTEAFFGQGTRLTVV.

The chain has TRBV5-1 and TRBJ1-4, with D possibly matching TRBD1 (5 bases). The length of the CDR3 is 15 residues. Trimming shortened V by 4 bases and J by 2 bases, and 12 bases separated the two germline ends. The germline V gene has CDR1 SGHRS and CDR2 YFSETQ. The CDR3 reads CASSTTGLTNEKLFF. DNA for the CDR3: TGCGCCAGCAGCACTACAGGTTTGACTAATGAAAAACTGTTTTTT.

The chain has TRBV2 and TRBJ1-1; no reliable D call. CDR3 length: 14 residues. Between the trimmed V and J ends, which lost 7 bases and 1 base, there was a span of 13 bases. Germline V CDR1 and CDR2: SNHLY, FYNNEI. The CDR3 DNA follows: TGTGCCAGCACCCAGCTAAACACGAACACTGAAGCTTTCTTT. As protein: CASTQLNTNTEAFF.

The V and J genes are TRBV7-2 and TRBJ2-3; D might be TRBD2 (5 bases). This CDR3 spans 16 amino acids. The V gene lost 5 bases and the J gene lost 0 bases, with 15 bases spanning the gap. Per germline, CDR1 SGHTA and CDR2 FQGNSA. The CDR3 here is CASSARRRSSTDTQYF. For the CDR3, the DNA is TGTGCCAGCAGCGCCAGGAGGCGATCTAGCACAGATACGCAGTATTTT.

This chain links TRBV18 with TRBJ2-3; 8 nucleotides match TRBD2. The junction had 9 bases not matched to a gene; V was cut back by 0 bases and J by 4 bases. Germline CDR1 and CDR2: KGHSH and LQKENI. The CDR3 is 17 residues long. The CDR3 here is CASSPPIAGTVPDTQYF. CDR3 in DNA: TGTGCCAGCTCACCACCTATAGCGGGGACCGTTCCAGATACGCAGTATTTT.

Worth noting for this clone: In the same sample, other DNA sequences code for this CDR3. J is TRBJ2-1 and V is TRBV7-2, with D unresolved. Germline CDR1 is SGHTA and CDR2 is FQGNSA. The CDR3 sequence is 11 residues long. Trimming took off 5 bases at V and 5 bases at J, with 4 bases between the two ends. In DNA, the CDR3 is TGTGCCAGCAGCCTCAACAATGAGCAGTTCTTC. Its translation: CASSLNNEQFF.

The rearrangement joins TRBV10-3 to TRBJ2-3; 11 nucleotides align to TRBD2. This CDR3 has 15 amino acids. The trim removed 4 bases at V and 1 base at J, leaving 1 base unmatched. The germline V gene has CDR1 ENHRY and CDR2 SYGVKD. The CDR3 protein is CAISVLAGGTDTQYF. The CDR3, as DNA: TGTGCCATCAGTGTACTAGCGGGAGGCACAGATACGCAGTATTTT.

V and J are TRBV5-5 and TRBJ1-1, with unresolved D. The CDR3 is 16 residues long. CDR1 is SGHKS and CDR2 is YYEKEE in the germline V gene (reference sequence). V was trimmed by 5 bases and J by 0 bases, leaving 17 bases between them. In DNA form, the CDR3 reads TGTGCCAGCAGTTTTGGTCTTCAAACTATGAACACTGAAGCTTTCTTT. Translating it yields CASSFGLQTMNTEAFF.

The gene calls are TRBV7-2 and TRBJ1-1; 7 nucleotides align to TRBD1. V lost 3 bases, J lost 4 bases, and 5 bases stayed unmatched. The CDR3 has 14 amino acids. Germline loops: CDR1 SGHTA, CDR2 FQGNSA. CDR3 DNA sequence: TGTGCCAGCAGCTTGCTTCAGGGGGGCACTGAAGCTTTCTTT. Translation: CASSLLQGGTEAFF.

This sequence joins TRBV9 and TRBJ2-1; a possible D gene is TRBD2 (6 bases). This CDR3 region has 17 residues. The germline gives CDR1 SGDLS, CDR2 YYNGEE. The V and J ends lost 0 bases and 3 bases respectively, with 16 bases between them. The CDR3 protein is CASSVDPPLGLYNEQFF. The CDR3 nucleotides are TGTGCCAGCAGCGTAGACCCCCCACTGGGACTCTACAATGAGCAGTTCTTC.

This chain links TRBV20-1 with TRBJ1-2; D uncertain. Germline values: CDR1 DFQATT, CDR2 SNEGSKA (reference sequence). The CDR3 runs 10 residues. Trimming cost V 3 bases and J 8 bases, with 7 bases left between them. The chain's CDR3 is CSASPPGYTF. For the CDR3, the DNA is TGCAGTGCTAGCCCCCCCGGCTACACCTTC.

The rearrangement uses TRBV14 and TRBJ2-5, with 10 bases matching TRBD1. Germline V lookup: CDR1 SGHDN, CDR2 FVKESK. The CDR3 is 18 amino acids. Trimming took 2 bases from V and 4 from J; bases not matched to a gene: 13. CDR3 coding DNA: TGTGCCAGCAGCCAACAGGCGCCGGGACAGGGGTTCGGAGAGACCCAGTACTTC. The encoded protein is CASSQQAPGQGFGETQYF.